A single sample gave rise to the 9 T cell receptor beta chains below, sequenced in a study of T cell responses to AZD1222 COVID-19 vaccine. The table came from immunoSEQ multiplex PCR; TCRdb's copy has only in-frame clones and leaves some out. The sample carries tens of thousands of clones, around 87% recorded once. The sample in question was peripheral blood, obtained on day 0 of AZD1222 vaccination. These receptors were taken from an adult in good health.

This chain joins TRBV7-8 and TRBJ1-2, with a tentative D call TRBD1 (5 bases). Germline-derived CDR1 and CDR2 are SGHVS and FQNEAQ. This CDR3 is built from 13 residues. V was shortened by 10 bases and J by 5 bases, with 17 bases between the two germline ends. CDR3 sequence (DNA): TGTGCCACCCACGGGGGGGGTGTGTATGGCTACACCTTC. Protein: CATHGGGVYGYTF.

This rearrangement joins TRBV6-2 or TRBV6-3 to TRBJ2-7; TRBD1 agrees at 11 bases. Trimming removed 5 bases from V and 3 bases from J; junction bases left unmatched: 9. CDR1 MNHEY and CDR2 SVGEGT come from the germline V gene. This CDR3 is 16 amino acids long. CDR3 in amino acids: CASSPPPGQGGYEQYF. The CDR3 region has the DNA TGTGCCAGCAGTCCACCTCCGGGACAGGGGGGCTACGAGCAGTACTTC.

The chain employs TRBV4-3 and TRBJ2-3; TRBD1 matches 7 bases. Germline values: CDR1 LGHNA, CDR2 YSLEER. The CDR3 is 18 residues long. V was clipped by 1 base and J by 1 base; unmatched bases: 11. CDR3 in DNA: TGCGCCAGCAGCCAAGGGTCGACAGGGAACTACCGCACAGATACGCAGTATTTT. This gives the protein CASSQGSTGNYRTDTQYF.

The chain recombines TRBV18 with TRBJ2-5; 14 positions agree with TRBD2. Germline V gives CDR1 KGHSH, CDR2 LQKENI. J gave up 4 bases and V 3 bases, and 1 base lay outside the gene matches. This CDR3 is built from 15 residues. CDR3 DNA: TGTGCCAGCTCACCCGGACTAGCGGGAGGAGAGACCCAGTACTTC. Translated: CASSPGLAGGETQYF.

The gene calls are TRBV7-2 and TRBJ1-5; 7 nucleotides match TRBD1. The germline gives CDR1 SGHTA, CDR2 FQGNSA. V gave up 0 bases and J gave up 0 bases; unmatched junction bases: 2. The CDR3 has 16 residues. CDR3 residues: CASSLAGQRSNQPQHF. DNA of the CDR3: TGTGCCAGCAGCTTAGCGGGACAGCGTAGCAATCAGCCCCAGCATTTT.

This clone was seen a single time. The chain recombines TRBV10-3 with TRBJ1-5, with a tentative D call TRBD1 (5 bases). The CDR3 consists of 14 residues. V lost 4 bases and J lost 6, with 13 bases in between. Looked up from germline, CDR1 is ENHRY and CDR2 is SYGVKD. CDR3 DNA: TGTGCCATCAGTGGCGACAGTAGGAGTCAGCCCCAGCATTTT. Protein product: CAISGDSRSQPQHF.

The chain is built from TRBV9 and TRBJ2-7; D possibly corresponds to TRBD1 (5 bases). Deletions cut 4 bases from V and 0 bases from J, with 17 bases between. From germline, CDR1 is SGDLS and CDR2 YYNGEE. There are 16 residues in the CDR3. Here the CDR3 reads CASSPFGRADSYEQYF. CDR3 nucleotide sequence: TGTGCCAGCAGCCCCTTTGGCAGGGCCGACTCCTACGAGCAGTACTTC.

A single count supports this clone. The CDR3 DNA sequence: TGCAGTGCTAGTCGTCGGATCGGAGAGACCCAGTACTTC. Translation: CSASRRIGETQYF. The rearrangement uses TRBV20-1 and TRBJ2-5; D gene unclear. CDR1 DFQATT and CDR2 SNEGSKA come from the germline V gene (reference sequence). The germline V and J ends were trimmed by 3 bases and 4 bases, with 12 bases remaining between them. The CDR3 has 13 residues.

In its sample, this clone was seen once. This chain joins TRBV11-2 and TRBJ1-3; weak D call: TRBD1 (5 bases). Trimming cost V 2 bases and J 3 bases, with 14 bases left between them. Germline assignment: CDR1 SGHAT and CDR2 FQNNGV. The CDR3 spans 16 residues. The CDR3 bases are TGTGCCAGCAGCTTAACGGGCCAGGGTCGTGGAAACACCATATATTTT. Its translation is CASSLTGQGRGNTIYF.